The 25 T cell receptor beta chains presented below share a single source sample, sequenced in a study of T cells in localized non-small cell lung cancer (dated by TCRdb to between 2020 and 2021). Library preparation used the immunoSEQ multiplex PCR assay. TCRdb carries this immuneACCESS record with in-frame sequences only. Its versions omit some clonotypes, under half of them owing to an unresolved V gene in the studies checked, with the rest unexplained. The sample table contains some 54,000 clones; only one count was recorded for around three quarters of them. About 4.6% of the sample belongs to the ten largest clones. The material sequenced was PBMCs, taken before any cancer treatment. These receptors all stem from a woman aged 35 to 75 with stage II lung adenocarcinoma.

This chain connects TRBV7-8 to TRBJ1-1; D is uncertain. CDR3 length equals 13 residues. V was clipped by 3 bases and J by 1 base, with 6 bases between them. Germline V gene sequence: CDR1 SGHVS, CDR2 FQNEAQ. CDR3 sequence (DNA): TGTGCCAGCAGCTTCCAACCGAACACTGAAGCTTTCTTT. It is translated as CASSFQPNTEAFF.

Worth noting for this clone: The DNA is omitted, as the CDR3 cannot be located on it reliably, and the CDR3 follows TCRdb's listing. The chain couples TRBV2 to TRBJ2-3; the table assigns TRBD1, which was not confirmed against the DNA. Germline V gives CDR1 SNHLY, CDR2 FYNNEI. The CDR3 length is 24 residues, termini included. The CDR3 here is CASRGASSTDTQYFGPSSTDTQYF.

The count of this clone is one. The chain employs TRBV10-3 and TRBJ2-3, with 10 bases lining up with TRBD2. Germline V CDR1 and CDR2: ENHRY, SYGVKD. Germline trimming cut 0 bases from V and 1 base from J; bases unmatched to any gene: 4. The CDR3 has 17 amino acids. This CDR3 is CAISESASGGRTDTQYF. CDR3 nucleotides: TGTGCCATCAGTGAGTCGGCTAGCGGGGGCCGCACAGATACGCAGTATTTT.

This sequence joins TRBV14 and TRBJ1-2; D is undetermined. The V and J ends lost 1 base and 7 bases respectively, with 10 bases between them. CDR3 length: 13 residues. CDR1 is SGHDN, CDR2 FVKESK, per germline. The CDR3 reads CASSQGTAFGYTF. Here the CDR3 DNA reads TGTGCCAGCAGCCAAGGGACGGCCTTTGGCTACACCTTC.

J is TRBJ1-3 and V is TRBV19; D ambiguous. This CDR3 region has 15 residues. V gave up 1 base and J gave up 2 bases, with 9 bases separating them. Germline values: CDR1 LNHDA, CDR2 SQIVND (reference sequence). The CDR3 coding sequence is TGTGCCAGTAGTATAGGGAGGTCCGCTGGAAACACCATATATTTT. It translates to CASSIGRSAGNTIYF.

The chain combines TRBV19 with TRBJ1-5; D remains ambiguous. V dropped 6 bases and J dropped 0 bases, with 9 bases sitting between them. The CDR3 consists of 14 residues. Germline V gene sequence: CDR1 LNHDA, CDR2 SQIVND (reference sequence). CDR3 coding DNA: TGTGCCAGTAGCGGCATGTATAGCAATCAGCCCCAGCATTTT. Amino acid sequence: CASSGMYSNQPQHF.

This chain uses TRBV5-1 with TRBJ2-5, with 15 bases lining up with TRBD2. The J segment lost 5 bases and the V segment lost 5 bases, leaving 4 bases of the junction unmatched. Germline CDR1 is SGHRS and CDR2 is YFSETQ. The CDR3 consists of 15 residues. The DNA for the CDR3 is TGCGCCAGCAGGTCCGGGACTAGCGGGGGGGAGACCCAGTACTTC. It is translated as CASRSGTSGGETQYF.

This clone was seen once. This rearrangement joins TRBV18 to TRBJ2-7; D call uncertain. V was shortened by 4 bases and J by 4 bases, with 5 bases between the two germline ends. This CDR3 has 11 residues. Germline V gives CDR1 KGHSH, CDR2 LQKENI. The CDR3 DNA sequence: TGTGCCAGCTCACTCGAGTACGAGCAGTACTTC. The encoded protein is CASSLEYEQYF.

The CDR3 region is CASSEQEGGNYGYTF. The CDR3 DNA is TGTGCCAGCAGTGAACAGGAGGGGGGGAACTATGGCTACACCTTC. J is TRBJ1-2 and V is TRBV28; D possibly corresponds to TRBD1 (6 bases). This CDR3 is 15 amino acids long. Germline V gene sequence: CDR1 MDHEN, CDR2 SYDVKM. Trimming took off 5 bases at V and 2 bases at J, with 15 bases between the two ends.

This clone was found a few times. The V and J genes are TRBV7-9 and TRBJ1-2; D remains unclear. Trimming removed 6 bases at V and 5 bases at J, with 13 bases between. Germline loops: CDR1 SEHNR, CDR2 FQNEAQ (reference sequence). CDR3 length: 13 residues. The chain's CDR3 is CASSLVGSYGYTF. The CDR3 DNA is TGTGCCAGCAGTCTAGTGGGATCTTATGGCTACACCTTC. Complete variable domain (other parts from reference TRBV7-9 and TRBJ1-2): DTGVSQNPRHKITKRGQNVTFRCDPISEHNRLYWYRQTLGQGPEFLTYFQNEAQLEKSRLLSDRFSAERPKGSFSTLEIQRTEQGDSAMYLCASSLVGSYGYTFGSGTRLTVV.

The V call is TRBV6-4, the J call TRBJ1-1; tentative D call: TRBD1 (5 bases). Trimming pared 0 bases from V and 5 bases from J, leaving 13 bases between. Germline V gene sequence: CDR1 MRHNA, CDR2 SNTAGT. CDR3 length: 15 amino acids. The CDR3, as DNA: TGTGCCAGCAGTGACTCTGCTAGGGGTAGTACTGAAGCTTTCTTT. Translation gives CASSDSARGSTEAFF.

This chain joins TRBV28 and TRBJ1-5; the D gene is possibly TRBD1 (5 bases). V lost 10 bases and J 2 bases, leaving 12 bases between the germline ends. From germline, CDR1 is MDHEN and CDR2 SYDVKM. The CDR3 sequence is 13 residues long. The CDR3 coding sequence is TGTGCCACCAGGGAGGCGGGCAATCAGCCCCAGCATTTT. Translated, it gives CATREAGNQPQHF. Together with reference TRBV28 and TRBJ1-5, the CDR3 gives the full variable domain: DVKVTQSSRYLVKRTGEKVFLECVQDMDHENMFWYRQDPGLGLRLIYFSYDVKMKEKGDIPEGYSVSREKKERFSLILESASTNQTSMYLCATREAGNQPQHFGDGTRLSIL.

This clone was counted a single time. The J gene is TRBJ1-2, the V gene TRBV2, with 9 bases matching TRBD1. The V gene's germline CDR1 is SNHLY and CDR2 FYNNEI. V gave up 3 bases and J gave up 4 bases; unmatched junction bases: 3. This CDR3 region has 14 residues. CDR3 nucleotide sequence: TGTGCCAGCAGTGAGCTGGGACAGGGCTATGGCTACACCTTC. This encodes CASSELGQGYGYTF.

The rearrangement joins TRBV9 to TRBJ2-7, with no clear D. In germline, CDR1 is SGDLS, CDR2 YYNGEE. The V end was cut by 0 bases, the J end by 2 bases, with 12 bases between. CDR3 length equals 15 residues. The CDR3 region is CASSVGDSTPYEQYF. CDR3 DNA: TGTGCCAGCAGCGTAGGAGACTCAACACCCTACGAGCAGTACTTC.

The chain carries TRBV27 and TRBJ2-5, with 8 bases fitting TRBD2. CDR1 MNHEY and CDR2 SMNVEV come from the germline V gene (reference sequence). The CDR3 runs to 14 residues. Trimming at V came to 3 bases and at J to 5 bases, leaving 5 bases not matched to a gene. In DNA, the CDR3 is TGTGCCAGCAGTTTCTCCGGGGGGGGCGAGACCCAGTACTTC. This encodes CASSFSGGGETQYF.

This chain connects TRBV30 to TRBJ2-2; D is uncertain. V lost 3 bases and J lost 4, with 9 bases in between. The CDR3 loop spans 13 amino acids. Germline CDR1 GTSNPN, CDR2 SVGIG (reference sequence). CDR3 protein: CAWSRGVTGELFF. The CDR3 bases are TGTGCCTGGAGCCGTGGGGTCACCGGGGAGCTGTTTTTT.

This chain joins TRBV25-1 and TRBJ1-1; D possibly corresponds to TRBD1 (5 bases). This CDR3 region has 14 residues. V shed 7 bases and J shed 0 bases, with 12 bases lying between them. CDR1 MGHDK and CDR2 SYGVNS come from the germline V gene. The CDR3 is CASIQGGLNTEAFF. The CDR3 coding sequence is TGTGCCAGCATCCAGGGAGGTTTGAACACTGAAGCTTTCTTT.

The chain employs TRBV6-5 and TRBJ1-2, with 8 bases aligning to TRBD1. The CDR3 runs 12 residues. Trimming cost V 8 bases and J 13 bases; bases outside gene matches: 12. Germline V gene data show CDR1 as MNHEY and CDR2 as SVGAGI. CDR3 DNA sequence: TGTGCCAGCGGGACCGGACAGGGTGTCTCCACCTTC. It yields the protein CASGTGQGVSTF.

The chain has TRBV13 and TRBJ1-2; no clear D gene. This CDR3 has 13 amino acids. Trimming removed 4 bases at V and 2 bases at J, with 8 bases between. The germline V gene encodes CDR1 PRHDT and CDR2 FYEKMQ (reference sequence). As DNA, the CDR3 is TGTGCCAGCAGCTCCACAGCGAACTATGGCTACACCTTC. Translated, it gives CASSSTANYGYTF.

This clone appeared a single time. V gene TRBV2 combines with J gene TRBJ1-3; 7 bases line up with TRBD1. Trimming at V came to 5 bases and at J to 5 bases, leaving 9 bases not matched to a gene. The CDR3 is 15 residues long. The germline V gene encodes CDR1 SNHLY and CDR2 FYNNEI. This CDR3 reads CASSSQTGWRNTIYF. The CDR3 nucleotides read TGTGCCAGCAGTAGTCAGACAGGGTGGCGAAACACCATATATTTT.

The rearrangement links TRBV7-2 to TRBJ2-7; no clear D. The CDR3 covers 15 residues. Germline CDR1 reads SGHTA; CDR2 reads FQGNSA. Trimming pared 0 bases from V and 0 bases from J, leaving 9 bases between. In nucleotides, the CDR3 is TGTGCCAGCAGCTTAGCTCTGGGAAGCTCCTACGAGCAGTACTTC. Translation: CASSLALGSSYEQYF.

V gene TRBV4-1 combines with J gene TRBJ1-2, with no clear D. The CDR3 is made up of 12 amino acids. Trimming took 9 bases from V and 7 from J, leaving 15 bases between them. The germline CDR1 and CDR2 sequences are MGHRA and YSYEKL. DNA for the CDR3: TGCGCCAGTAGCTTTTCGGACGGTGGCTACACCTTC. It is translated as CASSFSDGGYTF.

The chain links TRBV10-3 to TRBJ1-2; 8 nucleotides agree with TRBD1. Germline CDR1 is ENHRY and CDR2 is SYGVKD. J was trimmed by 3 bases and V by 6 bases; bases with no gene match: 9. This CDR3 spans 15 amino acids. CDR3 DNA: TGTGCCATCAGCGATCAGGGGGCTGGTGACTATGGCTACACCTTC. Residues: CAISDQGAGDYGYTF.

This clone was seen only once. The J gene is TRBJ2-7, the V gene TRBV2; tentatively, D is TRBD1 or TRBD2 (5 bases each). Trimming left V 7 bases short and J 6 bases short, with 13 bases between. CDR3 size: 12 residues. Germline loops: CDR1 SNHLY, CDR2 FYNNEI. As DNA, the CDR3 is TGTGCCAGCACTCCCCGGGACGGCGAGCAGTACTTC. Its protein product is CASTPRDGEQYF.

The rearrangement links TRBV2 to TRBJ1-1; perhaps TRBD1 as D (6 bases). The CDR3 contains 13 residues. Germline lookup yields CDR1 SNHLY and CDR2 FYNNEI. V shed 7 bases and J shed 8 bases, with 17 bases lying between them. The CDR3 DNA reads TGTGCCAGCAACTTGGTTACCGGGACAGAAGCTTTCTTT. It encodes CASNLVTGTEAFF.